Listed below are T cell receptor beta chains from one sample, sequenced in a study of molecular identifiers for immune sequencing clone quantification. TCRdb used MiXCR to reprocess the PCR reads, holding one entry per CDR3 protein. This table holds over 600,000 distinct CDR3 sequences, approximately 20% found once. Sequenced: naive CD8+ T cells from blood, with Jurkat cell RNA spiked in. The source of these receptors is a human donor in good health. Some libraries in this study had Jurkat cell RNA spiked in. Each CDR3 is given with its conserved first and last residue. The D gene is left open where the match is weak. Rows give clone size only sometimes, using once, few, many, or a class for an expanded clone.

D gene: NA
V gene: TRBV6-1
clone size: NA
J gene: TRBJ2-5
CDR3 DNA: TGTGCCAGCAGTGTATCTACCGTGGTCGGGTCCCAAGAGACCCAGTACTTC
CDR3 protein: CASSVSTVVGSQETQYF

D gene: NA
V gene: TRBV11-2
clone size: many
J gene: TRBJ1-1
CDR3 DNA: TGTGCCAGCAGTGTAGGGTGGAACACTGAAGCTTTCTTT
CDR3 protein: CASSVGWNTEAFF

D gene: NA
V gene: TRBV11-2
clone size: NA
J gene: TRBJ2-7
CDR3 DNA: TGTGCCAGCAGCCCGTTGCGGGGCGGGACTGTCTACGAGCAGTACTTC
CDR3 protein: CASSPLRGGTVYEQYF

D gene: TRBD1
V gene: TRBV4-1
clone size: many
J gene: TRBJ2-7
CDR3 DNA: TGCGCCAGCAGCCAAGATTACCCAGGGGGCTACGAGCAGTACTTC
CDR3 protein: CASSQDYPGGYEQYF

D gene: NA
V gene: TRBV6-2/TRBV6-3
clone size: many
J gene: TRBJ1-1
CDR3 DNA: TGTGCCAGCGTTTCCAGGGGAATAGAAGCTTTCTTT
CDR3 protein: CASVSRGIEAFF

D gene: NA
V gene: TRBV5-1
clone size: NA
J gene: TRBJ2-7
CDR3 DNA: TGCGCCAGCAGCTTGGCGGCAGGGAACTACGAGCAGCACTTC
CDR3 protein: CASSLAAGNYEQHF

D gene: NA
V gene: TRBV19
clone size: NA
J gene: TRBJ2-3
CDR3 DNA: TGTGCCAGTATTTGGACGGCAAGGGGCACAGATACGCAGTATTTT
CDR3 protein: CASIWTARGTDTQYF

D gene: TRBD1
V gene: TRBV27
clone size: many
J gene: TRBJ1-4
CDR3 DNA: TGTGCCAGCAGTATTACAGGGGGTAATGAAAAACTGTTTTTT
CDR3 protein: CASSITGGNEKLFF

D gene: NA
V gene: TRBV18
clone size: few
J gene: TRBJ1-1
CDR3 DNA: TGTGCCAGCTCACTAGGCGGGAATGAAATGAACACTGAAGCTTTCTTT
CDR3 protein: CASSLGGNEMNTEAFF

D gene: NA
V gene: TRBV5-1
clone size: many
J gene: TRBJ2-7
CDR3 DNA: TGCGCCAGCAGCTTTGAGGGACACGAGCAGTACTTC
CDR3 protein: CASSFEGHEQYF

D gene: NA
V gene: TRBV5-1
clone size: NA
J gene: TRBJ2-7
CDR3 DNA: TGCGCCAGCGCCCCCTTGGTCAGTAACTACGAGCAGTACTTC
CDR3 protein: CASAPLVSNYEQYF

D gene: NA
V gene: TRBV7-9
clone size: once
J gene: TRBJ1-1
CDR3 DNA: TGTGCCAGCAGCTTAGCGGACGTGCCCATGAACACTGAAGCTTTCTTT
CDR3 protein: CASSLADVPMNTEAFF

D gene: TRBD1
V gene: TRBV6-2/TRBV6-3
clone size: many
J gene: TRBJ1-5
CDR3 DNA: TGTGCCAGCAGTTACTCGTTTCCGAGGACAGGGAAAGCGGGCAATCAGCCCCAGCATTTT
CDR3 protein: CASSYSFPRTGKAGNQPQHF

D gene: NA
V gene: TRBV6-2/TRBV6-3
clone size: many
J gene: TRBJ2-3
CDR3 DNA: TGTGCCAGCAGGCCTCTGGGACAAGATACGCAGTATTTT
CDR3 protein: CASRPLGQDTQYF

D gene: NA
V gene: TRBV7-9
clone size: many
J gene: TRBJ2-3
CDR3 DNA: TGTGCCAGCAGCTTACTACCTGGGCAGGATGCCAACATGGATACGCAGTATTTT
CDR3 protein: CASSLLPGQDANMDTQYF

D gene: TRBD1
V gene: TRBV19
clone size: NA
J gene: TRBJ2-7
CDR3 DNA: TGTGCCAGTAGAAGTGGGACAGCTAACGGCGAGCAGTACTTC
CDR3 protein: CASRSGTANGEQYF

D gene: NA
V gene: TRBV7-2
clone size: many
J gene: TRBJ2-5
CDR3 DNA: TGTGCCAGCAGTTTGGAGGCGGGTCTGGAGACCCAGTACTTC
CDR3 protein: CASSLEAGLETQYF

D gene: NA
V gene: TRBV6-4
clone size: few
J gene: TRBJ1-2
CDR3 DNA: TGTGCCAGCAGCGTCCCAGGAGGGGGGAACTATGGCTACACCTTC
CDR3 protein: CASSVPGGGNYGYTF

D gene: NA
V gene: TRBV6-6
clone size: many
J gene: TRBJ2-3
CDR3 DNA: TGTGCCAGCAGTTACGGGGCGACTAGCACAGATACGCAGTATTTT
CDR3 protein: CASSYGATSTDTQYF

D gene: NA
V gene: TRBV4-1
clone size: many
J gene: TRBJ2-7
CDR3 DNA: TGCGCCAGCAGCCAAGAAGGGTTCAGCTCCTACGAGCAGTACTTC
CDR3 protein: CASSQEGFSSYEQYF

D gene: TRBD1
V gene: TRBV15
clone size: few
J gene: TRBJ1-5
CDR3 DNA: TGTGCCACCAGCACGACAGGGCCCAATCAGCCCCAGCATTTT
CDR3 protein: CATSTTGPNQPQHF

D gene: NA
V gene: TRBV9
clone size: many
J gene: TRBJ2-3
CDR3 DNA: TGTGCCAGCAGCGTAGCGGATCCAGGGGCAGATACGCAGTATTTT
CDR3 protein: CASSVADPGADTQYF

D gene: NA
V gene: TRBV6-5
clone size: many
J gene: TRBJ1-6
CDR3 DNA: TGTGCCAGCAGTTCCAGCGAGGGATCACCCCTCCACTTT
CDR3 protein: CASSSSEGSPLHF

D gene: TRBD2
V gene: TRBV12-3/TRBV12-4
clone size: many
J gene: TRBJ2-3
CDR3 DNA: TGTGCCAGCAAAGCGGGGGTGCAAGATACGCAGTATTTT
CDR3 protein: CASKAGVQDTQYF

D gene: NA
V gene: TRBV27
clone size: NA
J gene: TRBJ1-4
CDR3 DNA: TGTGCCAGCGCTGGACACCTCCGGGGCCCTAATGAAAAACTGTTTTTT
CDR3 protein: CASAGHLRGPNEKLFF

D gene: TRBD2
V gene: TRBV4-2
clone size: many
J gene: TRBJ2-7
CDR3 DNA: TGTGCCAGCAGCCAAGAAGGACTAGCGCGGTACGAGCAGTACTTC
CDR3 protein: CASSQEGLARYEQYF

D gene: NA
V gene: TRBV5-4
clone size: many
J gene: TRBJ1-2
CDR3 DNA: TGTGCCAGCAGCGCCCGTACTAACTATGGCTACACCTTC
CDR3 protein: CASSARTNYGYTF

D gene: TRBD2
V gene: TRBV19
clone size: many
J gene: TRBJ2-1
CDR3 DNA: TGTGCCAGTAGTACGCTAGCGGGTGATGAGCAGTTCTTC
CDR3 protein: CASSTLAGDEQFF

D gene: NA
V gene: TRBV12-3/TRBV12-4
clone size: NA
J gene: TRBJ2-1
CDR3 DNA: TGTGCCAGCAGTTATGTAGGGCCTATTCAGTTCTTC
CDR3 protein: CASSYVGPIQFF

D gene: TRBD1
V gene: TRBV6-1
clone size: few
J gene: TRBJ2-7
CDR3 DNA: TGTGCCAGCAGTGTGGGACAGGGGGCAAGCGAGCAGTACTTC
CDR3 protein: CASSVGQGASEQYF

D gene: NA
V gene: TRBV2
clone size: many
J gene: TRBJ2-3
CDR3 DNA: TGTGCCAGCAGTGTGGGGCGGGGAACGTCCACAGATACGCAGTATTTT
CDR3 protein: CASSVGRGTSTDTQYF

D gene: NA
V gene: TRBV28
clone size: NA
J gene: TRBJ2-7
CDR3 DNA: TGTGCCAGCGGTTCCGATAGCTCCTACGAGCAGTACTTC
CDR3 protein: CASGSDSSYEQYF

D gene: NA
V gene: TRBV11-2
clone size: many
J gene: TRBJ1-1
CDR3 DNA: TGTGCCAGCAGCTACCCCTGGGGGGGCACTGAAGCTTTCTTT
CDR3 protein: CASSYPWGGTEAFF

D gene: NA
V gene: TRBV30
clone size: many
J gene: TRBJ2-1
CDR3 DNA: TGTGCCTGGAGTGTACTCAACGCCGCCTACAATGAGCAGTTCTTC
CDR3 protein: CAWSVLNAAYNEQFF

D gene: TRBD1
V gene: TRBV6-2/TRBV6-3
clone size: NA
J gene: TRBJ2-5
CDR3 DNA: TGTGCCAGCAGTGGGACAGGGTATGTGGAGACCCAGTACTTC
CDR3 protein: CASSGTGYVETQYF

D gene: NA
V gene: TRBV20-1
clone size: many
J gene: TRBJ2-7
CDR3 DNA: TGCAGTGCCTTATTCCCGGGAAAGGGGTACGAGCAGTACTTC
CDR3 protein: CSALFPGKGYEQYF

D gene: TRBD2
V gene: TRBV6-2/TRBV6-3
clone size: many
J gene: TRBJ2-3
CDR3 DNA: TGTGCCACCCTGAGCGGGAGGTTCACAGATACGCAGTATTTT
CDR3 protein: CATLSGRFTDTQYF

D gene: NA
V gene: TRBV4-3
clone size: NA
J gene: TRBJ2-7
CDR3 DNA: TGCGCCAGCAGCCAAGATGAGGGGAGTGGGTCCTACGAGCAGTACTTC
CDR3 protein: CASSQDEGSGSYEQYF

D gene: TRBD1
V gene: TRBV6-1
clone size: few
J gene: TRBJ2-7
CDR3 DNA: TGTGCCAGCAGTCACCGGGACAGGGGATCGAGCGAGCAGTACTTC
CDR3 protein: CASSHRDRGSSEQYF

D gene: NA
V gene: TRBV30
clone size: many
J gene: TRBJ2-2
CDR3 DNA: TGTGCCTGGAGTCCCGTAGCCGGGGAGCTGTTTTTT
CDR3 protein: CAWSPVAGELFF

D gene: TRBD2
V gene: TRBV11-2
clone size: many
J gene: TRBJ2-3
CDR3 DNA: TGTGCCAGCAGCTCTAGCGGGATAATCACAGATACGCAGTATTTT
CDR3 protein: CASSSSGIITDTQYF

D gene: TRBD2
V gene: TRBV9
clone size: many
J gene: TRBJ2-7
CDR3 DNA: TGTGCCAGCAGCGTCGGCGGGAGCTCCTACGAGCAGTACTTC
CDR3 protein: CASSVGGSSYEQYF

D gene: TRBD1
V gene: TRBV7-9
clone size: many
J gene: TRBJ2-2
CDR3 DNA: TGTGCCAGCAGCATTGACAGGGGGAACGGGGAGCTGTTTTTT
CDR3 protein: CASSIDRGNGELFF

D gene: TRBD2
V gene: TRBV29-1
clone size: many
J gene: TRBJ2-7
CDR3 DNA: TGCAGCGCGTGGGGGGGAGGCTACGAGCAGTACTTC
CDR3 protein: CSAWGGGYEQYF

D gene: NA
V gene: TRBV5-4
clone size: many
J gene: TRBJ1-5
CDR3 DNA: TGTGCCAGCAGCTGGGGGATTAGTCAGCCCCAGCATTTT
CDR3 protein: CASSWGISQPQHF

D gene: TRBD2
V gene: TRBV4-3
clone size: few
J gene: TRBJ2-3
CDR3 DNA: TGCGCCAGCAGCCAAGTCCTAGCGGGGAGCACAGATACGCAGTATTTT
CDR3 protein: CASSQVLAGSTDTQYF

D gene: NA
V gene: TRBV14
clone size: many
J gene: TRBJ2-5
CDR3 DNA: TGTGCCAGCAGCCACGGGTTCCACAGCGTGCGGAAAGAGACCCAGTACTTC
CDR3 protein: CASSHGFHSVRKETQYF

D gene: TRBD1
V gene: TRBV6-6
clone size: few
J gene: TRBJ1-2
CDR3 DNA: TGTGCCAGCAGTCGAGAACAGGGGGCAATTGGCTACACCTTC
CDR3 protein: CASSREQGAIGYTF

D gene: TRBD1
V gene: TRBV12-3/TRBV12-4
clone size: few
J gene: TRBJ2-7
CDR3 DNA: TGTGCCAGCAGTGGGACAGGTCAACCCTACGAGCAGTACTTC
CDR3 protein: CASSGTGQPYEQYF

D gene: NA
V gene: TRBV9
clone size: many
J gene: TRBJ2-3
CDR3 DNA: TGTGCCAGCAGCCCCGGGGGCTCCGCAGATACGCAGTATTTT
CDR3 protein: CASSPGGSADTQYF

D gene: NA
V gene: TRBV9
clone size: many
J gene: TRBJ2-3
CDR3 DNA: TGTGCCAGCAGCGTAGAGGGAAGAGGGGCTGGCACAGATACGCAGTATTTT
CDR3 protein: CASSVEGRGAGTDTQYF

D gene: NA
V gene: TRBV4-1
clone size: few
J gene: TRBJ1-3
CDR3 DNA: TGCGCCAGCAGCCAAGCCCGGAACTCTGGAAACACCATATATTTT
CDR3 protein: CASSQARNSGNTIYF

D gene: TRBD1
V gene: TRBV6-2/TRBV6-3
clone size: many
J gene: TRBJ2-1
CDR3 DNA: TGTGCCAGCAGTACCGGGACAGGGGGCTATCATGAGCAGTTCTTC
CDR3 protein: CASSTGTGGYHEQFF